The 24 T cell receptor beta chains below were found in one sample sequenced in a study of shared T cell receptors in the human thymus. Assay: immunoSEQ multiplex PCR; the TCRdb copy retains only in-frame clones and omits some. The sample lists 700,000 or so clones; approximately 85% were seen once. The same sample was also studied in work on human thymus T cells.

The sample was thymocytes. These receptors came from a girl younger than two with a congenital heart defect.

This chain links TRBV11-2 with TRBJ1-1; D possibly corresponds to TRBD1 (5 bases). This CDR3 contains 15 residues. CDR1 SGHAT and CDR2 FQNNGV come from the germline V gene. Trimming took off 5 bases at V and 3 bases at J, with 16 bases between the two ends. CDR3 sequence: CASSRGGPGDTEAFF. The CDR3 bases are TGTGCCAGCAGCCGCGGCGGACCGGGGGACACTGAAGCTTTCTTT.

The chain recombines TRBV27 with TRBJ1-5; tentatively, D is TRBD1 (5 bases). This CDR3 is 16 amino acids long. Germline V gene data show CDR1 as MNHEY and CDR2 as SMNVEV (reference sequence). The V gene lost 5 bases and the J gene lost 2 bases, with 16 bases spanning the gap. The CDR3 DNA reads TGTGCCAGCAGTGATAAGGCGGGGGAGGGCAATCAGCCCCAGCATTTT. It is translated as CASSDKAGEGNQPQHF.

This clone appeared once. The rearrangement uses TRBV9 and TRBJ1-2, with TRBD1 identical over 9 bases. The CDR3 is made up of 16 amino acids. The junction had 8 bases not matched to a gene; V was cut back by 3 bases and J by 2 bases. From germline, CDR1 is SGDLS and CDR2 YYNGEE. The CDR3 DNA reads TGTGCCAGCAGCGGGGCCAAGGACAGGGGCAACTATGGCTACACCTTC. Translated: CASSGAKDRGNYGYTF.

This clone showed up just once. The V and J genes are TRBV29-1 and TRBJ2-1, with 7 bases that match TRBD1. CDR1 SQVTM and CDR2 ANQGSEA come from the germline V gene. V dropped 5 bases and J dropped 5; count of bases not matched to a gene: 21. This CDR3 comprises 18 residues. The CDR3 region is CSVLQGDTIDAPDNEQFF. Written as DNA, the CDR3 is TGCAGCGTTTTGCAGGGGGACACAATAGATGCGCCGGACAATGAGCAGTTCTTC.

The chain couples TRBV2 to TRBJ2-1; TRBD2 matches 9 bases. The CDR3 length is 17 residues. CDR1 is SNHLY, CDR2 FYNNEI, per germline. With 3 bases clipped from V and 0 bases from J, the junction kept 6 bases outside the gene matches. The CDR3 DNA sequence: TGTGCCAGCAGTGAGGGTAGCGGGGGCCGCTCCTACAATGAGCAGTTCTTC. Translating gives CASSEGSGGRSYNEQFF.

The chain has TRBV2 and TRBJ1-1; D not certain. Trimming stripped 4 bases from V and 2 bases from J, with 11 bases between. Germline values: CDR1 SNHLY, CDR2 FYNNEI. This CDR3 is 14 amino acids long. The CDR3 loop is CASSGRSLNTEAFF. The DNA of the CDR3 is TGTGCCAGCAGTGGGCGGTCCCTCAACACTGAAGCTTTCTTT.

V usage is TRBV5-4 and J usage is TRBJ2-1; 9 bases agree with TRBD1. Germline V CDR1 and CDR2: SGHNT, YYREEE (reference sequence). The V segment lost 4 bases and the J segment 4 bases; nucleotides outside the gene matches: 15. CDR3 length: 18 amino acids. The CDR3 reads CASSVDDPGQGNYNEQFF. The CDR3 DNA reads TGTGCCAGCAGCGTGGACGACCCAGGACAGGGGAATTACAATGAGCAGTTCTTC.

The V gene is TRBV9, the J gene TRBJ1-2; TRBD1 matches at 9 bases. The trim removed 1 base at V and 8 bases at J, leaving 3 bases unmatched. In germline, CDR1 is SGDLS, CDR2 YYNGEE. The CDR3 runs to 13 residues. Here the CDR3 DNA reads TGTGCCAGCAGCGTAACAGGGGGCGGAGGCTACACCTTC. Its translation is CASSVTGGGGYTF.

The chain links TRBV2 to TRBJ2-5; TRBD2 matches at 9 bases. V lost 8 bases and J lost 5; bases outside the gene matches: 12. This CDR3 is 15 amino acids long. Germline CDR1 SNHLY, CDR2 FYNNEI. The CDR3 protein is CASPDRLAGVETQYF. Written as DNA, the CDR3 is TGTGCCAGCCCCGATAGGTTAGCGGGGGTGGAGACCCAGTACTTC. The complete variable domain, with remaining parts taken from reference TRBV2 and TRBJ2-5, reads EPEVTQTPSHQVTQMGQEVILRCVPISNHLYFYWYRQILGQKVEFLVSFYNNEISEKSEIFDDQFSVERPDGSNFTLKIRSTKLEDSAMYFCASPDRLAGVETQYFGPGTRLLVL.

The chain uses TRBV29-1 and TRBJ1-1; a possible D gene is TRBD1 (5 bases). The CDR3 contains 14 residues. The V gene lost 2 bases and the J gene lost 1 base, with 11 bases spanning the gap. Per germline, CDR1 SQVTM and CDR2 ANQGSEA. In DNA, the CDR3 is TGCAGCGTTGAATTTGGGGCCGCGAACACTGAAGCTTTCTTT. Its translation: CSVEFGAANTEAFF.

Concerning this clone itself: A junction boundary mismatches the germline segment, possibly from a read error. The same CDR3 is also encoded by other DNA sequences in this sample. This sequence joins TRBV4-2 and TRBJ1-2; TRBD1 aligns across 7 bases. CDR1 is LGHNA and CDR2 is YNFKEQ in the germline V gene. This CDR3 region has 15 residues. DNA for the CDR3: TGTGCCAGCAGTCAAGAACTGGGACAGAACTATGGCTACACCTTC. This codes for CASSQELGQNYGYTF.

Written as DNA, the CDR3 is TGTGCCAGTAGGATCACGGGACTAGCGAACTACGAGCAGTACTTC. As protein: CASRITGLANYEQYF. The chain recombines TRBV19 with TRBJ2-7; 10 nucleotides agree with TRBD2. CDR1 and CDR2 (germline): LNHDA, SQIVND (reference sequence). The CDR3 length is 15 residues. V shed 6 bases and J 3 bases; nucleotides not matched to a gene: 8. Looking up the rest from reference TRBV19 and TRBJ2-7 gives the full variable domain: DGGITQSPKYLFRKEGQNVTLSCEQNLNHDAMYWYRQDPGQGLRLIYYSQIVNDFQKGDIAEGYSVSREKKESFPLTVTSAQKNPTAFYLCASRITGLANYEQYFGPGTRLTVT.

The chain recombines TRBV7-4 with TRBJ1-1; the D gene is possibly TRBD1 (6 bases). The germline V and J ends were trimmed by 3 bases and 1 base, with 6 bases remaining between them. Germline V gene lookup returns CDR1 SGHVT and CDR2 SQSDAQ. The length of the CDR3 is 13 residues. The CDR3 bases are TGTGCCAGCAGCTTGACAGGGAACACTGAAGCTTTCTTT. This gives the protein CASSLTGNTEAFF. Full variable domain (remainder filled in from reference TRBV7-4 and TRBJ1-1): GAGVSQSPRYKVAKRGRDVALRCDSISGHVTLYWYRQTLGQGSEVLTYSQSDAQRDKSGRPSGRFSAERPERSVSTLKIQRTEQGDSAVYLCASSLTGNTEAFFGQGTRLTVV.

V usage is TRBV10-3 and J usage is TRBJ2-7, with a tentative D call TRBD1 (6 bases). V gave up 11 bases and J gave up 7 bases, with 21 bases separating them. This CDR3 is built from 13 residues. In germline, CDR1 is ENHRY, CDR2 SYGVKD. The CDR3 sequence: CASHRDSYQEQYF. The CDR3 bases are TGTGCCTCGCACAGGGATTCCTATCAAGAGCAGTACTTC.

This clone was found a few times. V is TRBV5-1 and J is TRBJ1-2; 8 bases agree with TRBD1. The CDR3 contains 17 residues. CDR1 and CDR2 from the germline V gene are SGHRS and YFSETQ. V shed 4 bases, J shed 4 bases, and the junction held 15 bases outside the gene matches. The CDR3 here is CASSTAGTGSLGYGYTF. The CDR3 nucleotides are TGCGCCAGCAGCACGGCCGGGACAGGTTCCCTTGGCTATGGCTACACCTTC.

The rearrangement joins TRBV5-6 to TRBJ2-5; D may be TRBD1 (6 bases). Germline V gene data show CDR1 as SGHDT and CDR2 as YYEEEE. The V gene lost 1 base and the J gene lost 2 bases, with 12 bases spanning the gap. The CDR3 runs 15 residues. The CDR3 spells CASSLFGTQQETQYF. The CDR3 DNA sequence: TGTGCCAGCAGCTTGTTCGGGACACAGCAAGAGACCCAGTACTTC.

Concerning this clone itself: The junction does not match germline at one end; this may be a read error. This chain uses TRBV5-1 with TRBJ1-1; no reliable D call. The CDR3 extends over 13 amino acids. Germline V gene sequence: CDR1 SGHRS, CDR2 YFSETQ. The DNA for the CDR3 is TGCGACAGCAGCTTTCGGGAGGGCACTGAAGCTTTCTTT. This sequence encodes CDSSFREGTEAFF.

This clone was found once. The gene calls are TRBV5-8 and TRBJ2-7; 9 positions match TRBD1. V lost 0 bases, J lost 6 bases, and 16 bases stayed unmatched. This CDR3 has 18 amino acids. CDR1 is SGHTS and CDR2 is YDEGEE in the germline V gene. CDR3 nucleotides: TGTGCCAGCAGCTTGGGAGTATTAAAGGGACAGGGAGTGGGCGAGCAGTACTTC. The encoded protein is CASSLGVLKGQGVGEQYF.

This sequence joins TRBV5-6 and TRBJ2-1; TRBD2 aligns across 7 bases. Trimming removed 3 bases from V and 6 bases from J; junction bases left unmatched: 3. Germline CDR1 reads SGHDT; CDR2 reads YYEEEE. The CDR3 contains 13 residues. The CDR3 is CASSWEGFNEQFF. CDR3 DNA: TGTGCCAGCAGCTGGGAGGGGTTCAATGAGCAGTTCTTC.

This sequence joins TRBV2 and TRBJ1-1, with D maybe TRBD1 (5 bases). V was pared by 4 bases and J by 3 bases, with 15 bases between. In germline, CDR1 is SNHLY, CDR2 FYNNEI. The CDR3 length is 15 residues. The CDR3 region has the DNA TGTGCCAGCAGTGCCTCTACGGAAGGGGACACTGAAGCTTTCTTT. Protein sequence: CASSASTEGDTEAFF.

The chain employs TRBV9 and TRBJ1-5, with D maybe TRBD1 (5 bases). Germline V lookup: CDR1 SGDLS, CDR2 YYNGEE. The CDR3 is 13 amino acids. The ends were cut back, 1 base at V and 4 bases at J, with 6 bases in the middle. This CDR3 is CASSVQGNQPQHF. The DNA of the CDR3 is TGTGCCAGCAGCGTACAGGGAAATCAGCCCCAGCATTTT. The entire variable domain, with the rest obtained from reference TRBV9 and TRBJ1-5, is as follows: DSGVTQTPKHLITATGQRVTLRCSPRSGDLSVYWYQQSLDQGLQFLIQYYNGEERAKGNILERFSAQQFPDLHSELNLSSLELGDSALYFCASSVQGNQPQHFGDGTRLSIL.

The chain is built from TRBV2 and TRBJ2-3; no clear D. Trimming shortened V by 7 bases and J by 0 bases, and 14 bases separated the two germline ends. The germline V gene encodes CDR1 SNHLY and CDR2 FYNNEI. This CDR3 has 15 residues. The CDR3 spells CASIFVSLSTDTQYF. Here the CDR3 DNA reads TGTGCCAGCATATTCGTTAGTTTAAGCACAGATACGCAGTATTTT.

This chain uses TRBV4-3 with TRBJ2-5, with TRBD1 as a possible D gene (5 bases). V was pared by 0 bases and J by 2 bases, with 16 bases between. CDR3 length equals 17 residues. The germline V gene has CDR1 LGHNA and CDR2 YSLEER. This CDR3 reads CASSQDVGVLQQETQYF. The CDR3 DNA is TGCGCCAGCAGCCAAGACGTAGGGGTGCTTCAACAAGAGACCCAGTACTTC.

The V and J genes are TRBV6-1 and TRBJ1-6; D gene unclear. Germline V CDR1 and CDR2: MNHNS, SASEGT. V was clipped by 0 bases and J by 7 bases, with 10 bases between them. CDR3 length: 15 residues. CDR3 sequence (DNA): TGTGCCAGCAGTGAAGCTCTTTGCCGGAATTCACCCCTCCACTTT. Translating it yields CASSEALCRNSPLHF.